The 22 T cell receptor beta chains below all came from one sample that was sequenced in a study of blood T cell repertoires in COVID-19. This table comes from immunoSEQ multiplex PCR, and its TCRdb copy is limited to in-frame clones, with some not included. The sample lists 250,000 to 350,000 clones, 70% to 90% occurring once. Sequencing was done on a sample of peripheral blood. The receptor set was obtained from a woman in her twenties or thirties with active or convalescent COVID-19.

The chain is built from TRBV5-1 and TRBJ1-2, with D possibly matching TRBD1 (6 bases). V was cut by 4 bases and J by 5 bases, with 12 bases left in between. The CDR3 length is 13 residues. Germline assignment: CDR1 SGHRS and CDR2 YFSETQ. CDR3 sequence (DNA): TGCGCCAGCAGCAAGGACAGACAGTATGGCTACACCTTC. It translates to CASSKDRQYGYTF.

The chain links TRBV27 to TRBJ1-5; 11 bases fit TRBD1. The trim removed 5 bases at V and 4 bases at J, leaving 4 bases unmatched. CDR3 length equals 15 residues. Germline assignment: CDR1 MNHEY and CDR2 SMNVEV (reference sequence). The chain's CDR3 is CASSRGQGENQPQHF. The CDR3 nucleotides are TGTGCCAGCAGTAGGGGACAGGGGGAAAATCAGCCCCAGCATTTT.

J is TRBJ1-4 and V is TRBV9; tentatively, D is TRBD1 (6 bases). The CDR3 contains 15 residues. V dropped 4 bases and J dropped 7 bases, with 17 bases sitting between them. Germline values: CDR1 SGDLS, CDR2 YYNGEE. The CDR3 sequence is CASSPYTGRSEKLFF. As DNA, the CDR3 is TGTGCCAGCAGCCCCTATACAGGGAGAAGTGAAAAACTGTTTTTT.

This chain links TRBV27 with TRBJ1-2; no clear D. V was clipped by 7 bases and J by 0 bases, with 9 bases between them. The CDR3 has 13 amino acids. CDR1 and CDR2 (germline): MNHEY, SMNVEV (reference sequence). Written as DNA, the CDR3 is TGTGCCAGCACCCTCCTCGCTAACTATGGCTACACCTTC. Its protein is CASTLLANYGYTF.

The CDR3 DNA follows: TGCGCCAGCAGCCAAGAAAATACAGGGTGGTCCGGCTACACCTTC. This translates into CASSQENTGWSGYTF. The chain uses TRBV4-3 and TRBJ1-2; maybe TRBD1 (6 bases). The CDR3 extends over 15 amino acids. The germline gives CDR1 LGHNA, CDR2 YSLEER. V gave up 0 bases and J gave up 8 bases, with 16 bases separating them.

This CDR3 is CASSPLGGNNEKLFF. CDR3 coding DNA: TGTGCCAGCAGTCCTTTGGGGGGAAATAATGAAAAACTGTTTTTT. This rearrangement joins TRBV6-5 to TRBJ1-4, with D possibly matching TRBD1 (5 bases). Trimming cost V 5 bases and J 4 bases, with 14 bases left between them. CDR1 and CDR2 from the germline V gene are MNHEY and SVGAGI. CDR3 size: 15 residues.

CDR3: CASSRTGGAETQYF. The CDR3 DNA is TGTGCCAGCAGCCGGACAGGGGGTGCAGAGACCCAGTACTTC. V and J are TRBV7-3 and TRBJ2-5; 10 positions agree with TRBD1. CDR1 is SGHTA and CDR2 is FQGTGA in the germline V gene. Unmatched junction bases numbered 4, after V lost 5 bases and J lost 4 bases. CDR3 length: 14 residues. The full variable domain, completed using reference TRBV7-3 and TRBJ2-5, is GAGVSQTPSNKVTEKGKYVELRCDPISGHTALYWYRQSLGQGPEFLIYFQGTGAADDSGLPNDRFFAVRPEGSVSTLKIQRTERGDSAVYLCASSRTGGAETQYFGPGTRLLVL.

As DNA, the CDR3 is TGTGCCAGTAGTATCGTAAGCGGGGGGCTGAATGAGCAGTTCTTC. Its translation: CASSIVSGGLNEQFF. The chain has TRBV19 and TRBJ2-1; 9 nucleotides align to TRBD2. This CDR3 spans 15 amino acids. V gave up 3 bases and J gave up 7 bases; unmatched junction bases: 7. Germline V gene data show CDR1 as LNHDA and CDR2 as SQIVND (reference sequence).

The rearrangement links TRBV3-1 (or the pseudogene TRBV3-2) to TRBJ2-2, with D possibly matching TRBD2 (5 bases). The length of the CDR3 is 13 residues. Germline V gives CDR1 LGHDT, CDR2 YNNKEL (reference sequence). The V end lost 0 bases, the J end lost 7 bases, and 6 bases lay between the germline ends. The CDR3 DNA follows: TGTGCCAGCAGCCAAGACGGGGACGGGGAGCTGTTTTTT. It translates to CASSQDGDGELFF.

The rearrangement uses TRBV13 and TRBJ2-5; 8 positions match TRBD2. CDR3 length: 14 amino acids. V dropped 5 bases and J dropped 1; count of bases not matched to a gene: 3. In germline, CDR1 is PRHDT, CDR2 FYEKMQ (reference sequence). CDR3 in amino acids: CASSKRGGQETQYF. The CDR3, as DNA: TGTGCCAGCAGCAAACGGGGGGGCCAAGAGACCCAGTACTTC.

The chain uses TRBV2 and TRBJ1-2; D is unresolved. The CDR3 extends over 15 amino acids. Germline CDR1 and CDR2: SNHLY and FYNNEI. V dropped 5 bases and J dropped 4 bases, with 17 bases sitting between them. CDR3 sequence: CASSRWEGGGYGYTF. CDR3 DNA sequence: TGTGCCAGCAGTCGTTGGGAGGGCGGCGGCTATGGCTACACCTTC.

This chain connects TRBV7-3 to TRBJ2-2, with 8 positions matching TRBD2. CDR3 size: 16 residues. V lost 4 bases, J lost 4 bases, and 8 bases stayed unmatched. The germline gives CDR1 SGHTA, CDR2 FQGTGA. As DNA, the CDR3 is TGTGCCAGCAGCTCCGGGACTAGACGGGGCACCGGGGAGCTGTTTTTT. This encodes CASSSGTRRGTGELFF.

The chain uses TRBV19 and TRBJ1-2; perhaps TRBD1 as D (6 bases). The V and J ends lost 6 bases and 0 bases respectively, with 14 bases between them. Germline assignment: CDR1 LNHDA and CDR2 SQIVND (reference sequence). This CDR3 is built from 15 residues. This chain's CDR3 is CASSPTGTANYGYTF. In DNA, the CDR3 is TGTGCCAGTAGCCCTACAGGGACGGCTAACTATGGCTACACCTTC.

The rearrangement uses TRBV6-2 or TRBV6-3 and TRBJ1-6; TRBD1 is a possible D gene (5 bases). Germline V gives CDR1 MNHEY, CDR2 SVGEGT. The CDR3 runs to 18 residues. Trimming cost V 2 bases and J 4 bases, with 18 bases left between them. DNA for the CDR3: TGTGCCAGCAGTTACCAAAAAGAAAGGGGAAATTATAATTCACCCCTCCACTTT. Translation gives CASSYQKERGNYNSPLHF.

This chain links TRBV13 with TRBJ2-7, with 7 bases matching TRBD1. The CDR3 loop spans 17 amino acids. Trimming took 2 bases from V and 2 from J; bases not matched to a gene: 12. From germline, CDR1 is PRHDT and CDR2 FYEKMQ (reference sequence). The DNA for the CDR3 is TGTGCCAGCAGCTTAACCGGAGAGACAGGGAACACCTACGAGCAGTACTTC. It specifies CASSLTGETGNTYEQYF.

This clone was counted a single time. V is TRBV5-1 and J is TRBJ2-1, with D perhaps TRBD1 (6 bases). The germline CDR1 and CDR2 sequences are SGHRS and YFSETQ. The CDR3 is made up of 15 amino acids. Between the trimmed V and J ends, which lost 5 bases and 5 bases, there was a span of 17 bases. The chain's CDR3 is CASSFRGPVDNEQFF. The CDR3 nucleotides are TGCGCCAGCAGTTTCAGGGGTCCTGTAGACAATGAGCAGTTCTTC.

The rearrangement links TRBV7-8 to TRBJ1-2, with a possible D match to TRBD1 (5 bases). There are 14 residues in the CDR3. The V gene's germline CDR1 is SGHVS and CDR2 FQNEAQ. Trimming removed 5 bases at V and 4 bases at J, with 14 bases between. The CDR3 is CASSPLGVPYGYTF. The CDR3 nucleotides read TGTGCCAGCAGCCCGCTAGGGGTTCCCTATGGCTACACCTTC.

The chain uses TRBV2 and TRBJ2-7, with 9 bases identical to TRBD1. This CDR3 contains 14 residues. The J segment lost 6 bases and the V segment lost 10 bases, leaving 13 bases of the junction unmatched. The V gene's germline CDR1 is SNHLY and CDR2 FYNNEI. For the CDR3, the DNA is TGTGCCACTGGGACAGGGCCCCTCTCAGGCGAGCAGTACTTC. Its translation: CATGTGPLSGEQYF.

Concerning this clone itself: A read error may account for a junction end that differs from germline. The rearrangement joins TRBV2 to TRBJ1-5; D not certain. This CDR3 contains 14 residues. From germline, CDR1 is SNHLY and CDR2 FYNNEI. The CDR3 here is CASTGSYSNQPQHF. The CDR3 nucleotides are TGTGCCAGCACCGGAAGTTATAGCAATCAGCCTCAGCATTTT.

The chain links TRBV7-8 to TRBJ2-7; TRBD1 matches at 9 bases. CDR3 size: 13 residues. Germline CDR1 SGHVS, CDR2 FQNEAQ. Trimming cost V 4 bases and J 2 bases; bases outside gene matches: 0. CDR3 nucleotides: TGTGCCAGCAGCTGGGACAGGGCCTACGAGCAGTACTTC. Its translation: CASSWDRAYEQYF.

The CDR3 DNA sequence: TGTGCCAGTAGTAGCGGGTGGAACTATGGCTACACCTTC. It codes for CASSSGWNYGYTF. The chain uses TRBV19 and TRBJ1-2; D call uncertain. This CDR3 has 13 residues. Looked up from germline, CDR1 is LNHDA and CDR2 is SQIVND (reference sequence). The germline V and J ends were trimmed by 4 bases and 2 bases, with 8 bases remaining between them.

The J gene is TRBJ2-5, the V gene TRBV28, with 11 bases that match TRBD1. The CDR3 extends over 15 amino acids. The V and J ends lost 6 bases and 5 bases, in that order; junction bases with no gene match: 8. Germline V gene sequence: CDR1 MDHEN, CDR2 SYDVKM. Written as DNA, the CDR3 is TGTGCCAGCAGATTGGACAGGGGGCGCGGGGAGACCCAGTACTTC. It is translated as CASRLDRGRGETQYF.